Sequencing of this T cell receptor beta chain was carried out in a study of cytomegalovirus exposure and HLA in healthy donors. From germline, CDR1 is GTSNPN and CDR2 SVGIG (reference sequence). The CDR3 is made up of 16 amino acids. Remarks on this clone: Its matching antigen is unknown. The junction shows a germline mismatch at one end, possibly a read error.

Study conclusions and caveats: Most sequenced TCRs were rare (though some public TCRs occurred in many donors).

Vbeta (60) and Jbeta (13) primers were used in the PCR. Assay used: immunoSEQ multiplex PCR; TCRdb lists only in-frame clones, some missing. The data hold approximately 160,000 clones, with more than 65% observed a single time. This TCR came from a man younger than 40 in good health and CMV-seropositive. Specimen: PBMCs. The V call is TRBV30, the J call TRBJ2-4; 9 bases map to TRBD2. The CDR3 nucleotides read TGTGCCTGGAGTGCAAGACGGACTAGCGACAAAAACAGTCAGTACTTC. Protein: CAWSARRTSDKNSQYF.